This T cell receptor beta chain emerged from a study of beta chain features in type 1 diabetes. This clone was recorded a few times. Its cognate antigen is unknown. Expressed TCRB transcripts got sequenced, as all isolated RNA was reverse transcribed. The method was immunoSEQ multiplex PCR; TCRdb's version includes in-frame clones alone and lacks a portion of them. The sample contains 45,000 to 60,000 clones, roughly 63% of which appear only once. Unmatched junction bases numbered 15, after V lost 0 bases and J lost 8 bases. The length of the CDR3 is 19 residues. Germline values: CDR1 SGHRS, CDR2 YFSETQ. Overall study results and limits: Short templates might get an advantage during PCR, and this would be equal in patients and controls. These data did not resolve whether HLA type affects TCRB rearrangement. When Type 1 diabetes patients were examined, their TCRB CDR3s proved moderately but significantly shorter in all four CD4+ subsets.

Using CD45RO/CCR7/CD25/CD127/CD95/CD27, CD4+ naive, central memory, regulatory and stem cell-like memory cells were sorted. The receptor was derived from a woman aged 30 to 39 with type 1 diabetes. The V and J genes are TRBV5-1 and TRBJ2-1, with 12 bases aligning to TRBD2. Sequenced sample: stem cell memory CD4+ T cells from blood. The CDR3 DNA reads TGCGCCAGCAGCTTGGGACTAGCGGGAGCTCCATTCGAGGTGTATGAGCAGTTCTTC. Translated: CASSLGLAGAPFEVYEQFF.